These T cell receptor beta chains were read from a single sample in a study of identical twins. Via MiXCR, TCRdb re-called the 5' RACE reads, giving one row per CDR3 protein. In the table there are roughly 480,000 distinct CDR3 sequences, approximately 24% of which are singletons. This same sample was also taken into another study, of T cells expressing NK-cell markers.

Sequencing was done on a sample of CD4+ T cells sorted from blood. These receptors all stem from a woman younger than 30 in good health. Both conserved end residues are part of each CDR3. Size tells how often a clone was seen (once, few, many) or the class of an expanded clone, and some rows leave it out.

V	size	CDR3
TRBV20-1	NA	CSASKFSYGYTF
TRBV11-2	few	CASSYRQGGTPLHF
TRBV7-9	few	CASSLIFQETQYF
TRBV3-1	NA	CASSQDQLYEQYF
TRBV20-1	few	CSATDRVMDTQYF
TRBV18	NA	CASSPFQGTGEQYF
TRBV7-9	NA	CASSLIQGNTIYF
TRBV7-2	few	CASRFTSGRITGELFF
TRBV5-1	few	CASSLVGLAYEQYF
TRBV20-1	NA	CSARGGANGDTQYF
TRBV5-1	NA	CASSLEQGNTEAFF
TRBV6-1	NA	CASSKRTGWNSPLHF
TRBV7-3	many	CASSPGLAGNTGELFF
TRBV6-5	NA	CASSYMGSTEAFF
TRBV20-1	NA	CSAGGTGVNNEQFF
TRBV11-2	NA	CASSLVGGVGNEKLFF
TRBV3-1	few	CASSRSTRDNEQFF
TRBV7-2	NA	CASTRIWADRGADTQYF
TRBV7-2	few	CASSRTDSGNYEQYF
TRBV20-1	NA	CSARTFSYNEQFF
TRBV20-1	NA	CSATLAGGRSDTQYF
TRBV5-1	NA	CASSPGTSKETQYF